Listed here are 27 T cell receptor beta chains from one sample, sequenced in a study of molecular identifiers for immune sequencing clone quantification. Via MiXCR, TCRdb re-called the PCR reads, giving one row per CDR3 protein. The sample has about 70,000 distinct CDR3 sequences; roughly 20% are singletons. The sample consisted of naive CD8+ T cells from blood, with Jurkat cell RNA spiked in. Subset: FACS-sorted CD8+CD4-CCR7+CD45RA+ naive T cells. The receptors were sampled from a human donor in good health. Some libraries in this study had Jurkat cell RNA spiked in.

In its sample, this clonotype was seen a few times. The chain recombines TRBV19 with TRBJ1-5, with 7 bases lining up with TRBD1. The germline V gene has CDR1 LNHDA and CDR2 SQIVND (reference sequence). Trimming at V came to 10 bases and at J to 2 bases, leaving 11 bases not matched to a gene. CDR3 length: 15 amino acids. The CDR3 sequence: CATTPLGTGNQPQHF. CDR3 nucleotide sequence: TGTGCCACAACGCCCCTTGGGACAGGCAATCAGCCCCAGCATTTT.

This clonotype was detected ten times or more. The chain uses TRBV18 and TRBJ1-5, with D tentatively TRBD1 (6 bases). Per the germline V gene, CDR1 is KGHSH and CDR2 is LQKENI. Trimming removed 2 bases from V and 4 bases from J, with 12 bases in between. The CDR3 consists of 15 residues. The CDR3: CASSPDEGVNQPQHF. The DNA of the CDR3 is TGTGCCAGCTCACCAGATGAGGGGGTAAATCAGCCCCAGCATTTT.

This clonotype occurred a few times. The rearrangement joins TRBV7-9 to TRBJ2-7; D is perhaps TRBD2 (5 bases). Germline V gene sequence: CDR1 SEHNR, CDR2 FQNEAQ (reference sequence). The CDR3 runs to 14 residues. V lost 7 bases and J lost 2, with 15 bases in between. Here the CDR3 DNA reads TGTGCCAGCACCGAGGGCAATGTCCCCTACGAGCAGTACTTC. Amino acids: CASTEGNVPYEQYF.

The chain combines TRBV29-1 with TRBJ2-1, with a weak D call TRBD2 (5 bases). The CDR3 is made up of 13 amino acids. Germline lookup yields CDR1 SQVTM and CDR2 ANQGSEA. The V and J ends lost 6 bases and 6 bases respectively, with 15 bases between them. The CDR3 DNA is TGCAGCGTCCGTTTGGTGGACTCCAATGAGCAGTTCTTC. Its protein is CSVRLVDSNEQFF.

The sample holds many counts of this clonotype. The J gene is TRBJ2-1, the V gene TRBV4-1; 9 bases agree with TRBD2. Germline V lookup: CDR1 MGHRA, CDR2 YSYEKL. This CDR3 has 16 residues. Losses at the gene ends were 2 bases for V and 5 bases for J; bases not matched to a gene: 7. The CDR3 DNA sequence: TGCGCCAGCAGCCAACATCTAGCGGGATTCGACAATGAGCAGTTCTTC. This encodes CASSQHLAGFDNEQFF.

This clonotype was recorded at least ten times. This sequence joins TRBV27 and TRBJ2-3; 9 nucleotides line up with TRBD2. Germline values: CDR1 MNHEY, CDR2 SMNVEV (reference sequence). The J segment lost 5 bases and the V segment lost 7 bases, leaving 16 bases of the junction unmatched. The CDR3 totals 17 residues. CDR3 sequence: CASMSVAGVMWGDTQYF. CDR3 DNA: TGTGCCAGCATGTCCGTAGCGGGAGTAATGTGGGGAGATACGCAGTATTTT.

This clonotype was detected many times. The CDR3 here is CASSETGEDYGYTF. CDR3 bases: TGTGCCAGCAGTGAAACAGGGGAGGACTATGGCTACACCTTC. The V call is TRBV6-1, the J call TRBJ1-2, with TRBD1 identical over 7 bases. Trimming at V came to 2 bases and at J to 3 bases, leaving 3 bases not matched to a gene. This CDR3 contains 14 residues. Germline CDR1 reads MNHNS; CDR2 reads SASEGT.

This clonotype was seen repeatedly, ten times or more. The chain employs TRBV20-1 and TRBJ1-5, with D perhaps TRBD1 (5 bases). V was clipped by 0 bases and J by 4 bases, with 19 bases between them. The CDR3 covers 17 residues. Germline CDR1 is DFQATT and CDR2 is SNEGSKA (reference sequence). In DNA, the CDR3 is TGCAGTGCTAGAGATGTTGGCGTGGGGACGTTAAATCAGCCCCAGCATTTT. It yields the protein CSARDVGVGTLNQPQHF.

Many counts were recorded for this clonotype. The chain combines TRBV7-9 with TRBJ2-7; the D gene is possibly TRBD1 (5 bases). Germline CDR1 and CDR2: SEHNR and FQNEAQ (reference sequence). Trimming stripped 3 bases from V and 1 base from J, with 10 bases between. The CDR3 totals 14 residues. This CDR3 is CASSFQGTSYEQYF. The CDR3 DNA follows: TGTGCCAGCAGCTTTCAGGGAACTTCCTACGAGCAGTACTTC.

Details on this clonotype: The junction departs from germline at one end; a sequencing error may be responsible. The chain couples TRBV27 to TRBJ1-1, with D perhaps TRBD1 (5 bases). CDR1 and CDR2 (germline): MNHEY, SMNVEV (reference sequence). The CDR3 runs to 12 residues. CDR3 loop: CASSFGGTEALF. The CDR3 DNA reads TGTGCCAGCAGTTTTGGGGGGACTGAAGCTCTCTTT.

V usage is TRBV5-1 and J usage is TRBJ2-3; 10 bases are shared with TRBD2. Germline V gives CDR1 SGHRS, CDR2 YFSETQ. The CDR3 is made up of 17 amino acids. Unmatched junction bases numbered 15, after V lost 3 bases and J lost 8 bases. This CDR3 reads CASSSAILGTSEGTQYF. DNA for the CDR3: TGCGCCAGCAGCTCCGCGATACTAGGGACTAGCGAAGGTACGCAGTATTTT.

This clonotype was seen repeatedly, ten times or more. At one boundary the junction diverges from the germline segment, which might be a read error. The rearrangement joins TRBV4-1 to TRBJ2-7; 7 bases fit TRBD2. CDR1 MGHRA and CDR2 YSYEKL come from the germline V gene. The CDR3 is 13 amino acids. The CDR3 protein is CASSQTGGYEQYF. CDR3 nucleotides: TGTGCCAGCAGCCAGACGGGGGGCTACGAGCAGTACTTC.

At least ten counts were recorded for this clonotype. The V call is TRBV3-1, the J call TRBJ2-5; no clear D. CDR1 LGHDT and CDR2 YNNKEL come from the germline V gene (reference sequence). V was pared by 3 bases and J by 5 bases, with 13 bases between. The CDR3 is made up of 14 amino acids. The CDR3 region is CASSHNADLETQYF. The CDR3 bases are TGTGCCAGCAGCCATAACGCGGACCTGGAGACCCAGTACTTC.

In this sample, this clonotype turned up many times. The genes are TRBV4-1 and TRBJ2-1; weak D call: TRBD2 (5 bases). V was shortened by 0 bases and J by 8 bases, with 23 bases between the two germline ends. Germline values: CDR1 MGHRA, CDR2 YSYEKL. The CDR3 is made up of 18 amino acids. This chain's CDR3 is CASSQDPGLAQGNDEQFF. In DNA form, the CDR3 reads TGCGCCAGCAGCCAAGATCCTGGGCTAGCTCAAGGGAACGATGAGCAGTTCTTC.

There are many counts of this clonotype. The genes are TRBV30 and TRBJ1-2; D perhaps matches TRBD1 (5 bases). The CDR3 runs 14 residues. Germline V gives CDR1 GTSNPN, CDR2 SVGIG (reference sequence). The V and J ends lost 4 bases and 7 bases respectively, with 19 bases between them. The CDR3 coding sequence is TGTGCCTGGACTACCGGGGGACCCCTAGGTGGCTACACCTTC. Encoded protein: CAWTTGGPLGGYTF.

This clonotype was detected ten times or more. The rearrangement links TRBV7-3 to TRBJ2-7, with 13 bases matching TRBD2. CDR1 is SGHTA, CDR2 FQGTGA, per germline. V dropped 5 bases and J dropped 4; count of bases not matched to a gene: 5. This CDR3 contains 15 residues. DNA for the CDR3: TGTGCCAGCAGCCAACTAGCGGGAGGGATGTACGAGCAGTACTTC. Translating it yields CASSQLAGGMYEQYF.

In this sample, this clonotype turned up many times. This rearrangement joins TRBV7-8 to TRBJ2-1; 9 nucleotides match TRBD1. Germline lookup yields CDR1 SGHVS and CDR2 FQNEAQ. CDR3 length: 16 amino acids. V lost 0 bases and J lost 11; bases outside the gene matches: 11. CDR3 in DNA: TGTGCCAGCAGCTTAGCGAGGAGACAGGGGGACCCTCAGCAGTTCTTC. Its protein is CASSLARRQGDPQQFF.

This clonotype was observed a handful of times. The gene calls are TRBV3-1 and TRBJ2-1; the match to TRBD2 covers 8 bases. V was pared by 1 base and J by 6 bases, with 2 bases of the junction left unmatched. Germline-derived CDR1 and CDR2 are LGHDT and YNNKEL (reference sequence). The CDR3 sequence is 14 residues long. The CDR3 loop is CASSQGTSLNEQFF. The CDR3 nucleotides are TGTGCCAGCAGCCAAGGGACTAGCCTCAATGAGCAGTTCTTC.

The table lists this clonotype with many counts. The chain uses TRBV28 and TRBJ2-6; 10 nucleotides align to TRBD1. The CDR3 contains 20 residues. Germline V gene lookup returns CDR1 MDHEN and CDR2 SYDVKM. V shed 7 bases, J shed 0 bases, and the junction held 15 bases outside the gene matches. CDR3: CASTPSGTGDPNSGANVLTF. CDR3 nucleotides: TGTGCCAGCACCCCAAGCGGGACAGGGGATCCCAACTCTGGGGCCAACGTCCTGACTTTC. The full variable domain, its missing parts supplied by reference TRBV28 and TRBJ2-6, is DVKVTQSSRYLVKRTGEKVFLECVQDMDHENMFWYRQDPGLGLRLIYFSYDVKMKEKGDIPEGYSVSREKKERFSLILESASTNQTSMYLCASTPSGTGDPNSGANVLTFGAGSRLTVL.

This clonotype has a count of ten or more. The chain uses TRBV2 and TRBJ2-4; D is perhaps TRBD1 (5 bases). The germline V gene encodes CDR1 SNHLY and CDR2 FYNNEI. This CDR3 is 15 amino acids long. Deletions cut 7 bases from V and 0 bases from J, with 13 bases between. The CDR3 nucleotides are TGTGCCAGCACACGACAGACCGTAGCCAAAAACATTCAGTACTTC. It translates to CASTRQTVAKNIQYF.

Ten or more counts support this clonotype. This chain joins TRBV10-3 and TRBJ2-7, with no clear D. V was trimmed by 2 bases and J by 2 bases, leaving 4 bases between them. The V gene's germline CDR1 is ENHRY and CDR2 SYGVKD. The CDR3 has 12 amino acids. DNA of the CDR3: TGTGCCATCAGTGAGGCCGCCTACGAGCAGTACTTC. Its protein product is CAISEAAYEQYF.

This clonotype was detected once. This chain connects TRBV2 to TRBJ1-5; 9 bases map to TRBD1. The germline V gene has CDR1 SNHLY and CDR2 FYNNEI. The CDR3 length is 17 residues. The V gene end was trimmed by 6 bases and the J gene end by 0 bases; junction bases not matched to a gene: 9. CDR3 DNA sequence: TGTGCCAGCAGACCGGGACAGGGAGGGTATAGCAATCAGCCCCAGCATTTT. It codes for CASRPGQGGYSNQPQHF.

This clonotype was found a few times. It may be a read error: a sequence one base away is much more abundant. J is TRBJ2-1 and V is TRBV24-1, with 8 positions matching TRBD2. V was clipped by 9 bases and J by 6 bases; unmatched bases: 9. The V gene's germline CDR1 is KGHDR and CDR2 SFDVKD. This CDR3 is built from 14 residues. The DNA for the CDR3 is TGTGCCACCGAAGCCCGACTAGCGCCCAATGAGCAGTTCTTC. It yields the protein CATEARLAPNEQFF.

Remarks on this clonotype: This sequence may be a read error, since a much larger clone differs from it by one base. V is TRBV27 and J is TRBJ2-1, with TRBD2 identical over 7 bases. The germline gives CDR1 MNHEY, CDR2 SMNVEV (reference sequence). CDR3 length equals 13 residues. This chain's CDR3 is CASKVAGEHERFF. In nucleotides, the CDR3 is TGTGCCAGCAAGGTTGCGGGGGAGCATGAGCGGTTCTTC.

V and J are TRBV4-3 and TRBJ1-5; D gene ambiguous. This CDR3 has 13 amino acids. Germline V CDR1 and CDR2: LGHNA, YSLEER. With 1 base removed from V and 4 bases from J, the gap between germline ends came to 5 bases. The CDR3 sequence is CASSQGRNQPQHF. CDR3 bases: TGCGCCAGCAGCCAAGGGAGGAATCAGCCCCAGCATTTT.

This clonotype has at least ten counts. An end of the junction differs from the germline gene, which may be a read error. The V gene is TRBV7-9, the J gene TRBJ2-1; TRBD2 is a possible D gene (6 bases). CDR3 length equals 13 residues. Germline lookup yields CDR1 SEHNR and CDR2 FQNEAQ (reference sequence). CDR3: CASSLATNNEQFF. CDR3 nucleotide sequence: TGTGCCAGCAGCCTAGCGACTAACAATGAGCAGTTCTTC. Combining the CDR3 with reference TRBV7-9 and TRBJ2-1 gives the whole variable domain DTGVSQNPRHKITKRGQNVTFRCDPISEHNRLYWYRQTLGQGPEFLTYFQNEAQLEKSRLLSDRFSAERPKGSFSTLEIQRTEQGDSAMYLCASSLATNNEQFFGPGTRLTVL.

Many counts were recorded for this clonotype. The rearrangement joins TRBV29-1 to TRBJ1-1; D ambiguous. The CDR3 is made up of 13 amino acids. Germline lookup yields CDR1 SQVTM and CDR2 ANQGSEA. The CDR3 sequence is CTYIGYSSTEAFF. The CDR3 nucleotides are TGCACCTACATCGGGTACTCCTCGACTGAAGCTTTCTTT. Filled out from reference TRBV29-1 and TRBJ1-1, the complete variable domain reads SAVISQKPSRDICQRGTSLTIQCQVDSQVTMMFWYRQQPGQSLTLIATANQGSEATYESGFVIDKFPISRPNLTFSTLTVSNMSPEDSSIYLCTYIGYSSTEAFFGQGTRLTVV.